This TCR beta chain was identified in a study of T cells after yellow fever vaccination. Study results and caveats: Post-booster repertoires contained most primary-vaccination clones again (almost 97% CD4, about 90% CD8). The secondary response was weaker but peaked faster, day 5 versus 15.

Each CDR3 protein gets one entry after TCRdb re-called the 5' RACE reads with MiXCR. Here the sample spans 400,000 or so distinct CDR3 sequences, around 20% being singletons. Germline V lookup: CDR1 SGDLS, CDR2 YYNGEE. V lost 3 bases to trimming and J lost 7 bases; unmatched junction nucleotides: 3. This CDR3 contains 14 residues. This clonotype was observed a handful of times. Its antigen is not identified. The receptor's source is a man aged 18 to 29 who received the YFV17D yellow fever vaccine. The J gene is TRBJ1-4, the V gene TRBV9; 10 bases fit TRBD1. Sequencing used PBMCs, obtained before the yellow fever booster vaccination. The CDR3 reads CASSGQGAGEKLFF. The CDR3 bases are TGTGCCAGCAGCGGACAGGGGGCCGGTGAAAAACTGTTTTTT.